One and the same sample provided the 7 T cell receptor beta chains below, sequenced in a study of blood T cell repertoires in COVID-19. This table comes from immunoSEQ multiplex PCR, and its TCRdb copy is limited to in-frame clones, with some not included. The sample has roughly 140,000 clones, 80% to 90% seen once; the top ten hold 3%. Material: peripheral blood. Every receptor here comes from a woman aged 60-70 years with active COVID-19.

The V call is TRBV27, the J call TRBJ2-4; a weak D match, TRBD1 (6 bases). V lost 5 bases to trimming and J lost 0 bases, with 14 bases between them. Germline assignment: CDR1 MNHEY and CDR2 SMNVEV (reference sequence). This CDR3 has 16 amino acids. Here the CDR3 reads CASSAGQQLAKNIQYF. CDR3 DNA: TGTGCCAGCAGTGCCGGACAGCAACTAGCCAAAAACATTCAGTACTTC.

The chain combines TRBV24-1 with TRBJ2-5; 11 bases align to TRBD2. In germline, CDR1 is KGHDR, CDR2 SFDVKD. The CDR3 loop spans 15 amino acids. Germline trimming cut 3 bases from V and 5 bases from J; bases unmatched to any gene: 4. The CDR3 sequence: CATSDPRTSGETQYF. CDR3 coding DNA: TGTGCCACCAGTGATCCCAGGACTAGCGGGGAGACCCAGTACTTC.

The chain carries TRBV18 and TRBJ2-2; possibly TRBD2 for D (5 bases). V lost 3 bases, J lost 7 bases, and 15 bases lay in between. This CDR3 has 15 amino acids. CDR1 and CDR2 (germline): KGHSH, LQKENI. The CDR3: CASSPGRGYVGELFF. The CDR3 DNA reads TGTGCCAGCTCACCCGGGCGAGGGTACGTCGGGGAGCTGTTTTTT.

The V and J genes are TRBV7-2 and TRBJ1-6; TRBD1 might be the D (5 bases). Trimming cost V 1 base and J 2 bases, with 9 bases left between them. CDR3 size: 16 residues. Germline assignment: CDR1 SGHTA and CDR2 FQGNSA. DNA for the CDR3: TGTGCCAGCAGCTTAGGTTTAGGGGCCTATAATTCACCCCTCCACTTT. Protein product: CASSLGLGAYNSPLHF.

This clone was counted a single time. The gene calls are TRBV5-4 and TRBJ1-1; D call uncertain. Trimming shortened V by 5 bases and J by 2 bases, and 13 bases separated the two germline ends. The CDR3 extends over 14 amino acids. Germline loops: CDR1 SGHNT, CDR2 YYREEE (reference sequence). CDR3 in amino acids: CASSDARSNTEAFF. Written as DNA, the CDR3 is TGTGCCAGCAGTGACGCTAGGAGTAACACTGAAGCTTTCTTT.

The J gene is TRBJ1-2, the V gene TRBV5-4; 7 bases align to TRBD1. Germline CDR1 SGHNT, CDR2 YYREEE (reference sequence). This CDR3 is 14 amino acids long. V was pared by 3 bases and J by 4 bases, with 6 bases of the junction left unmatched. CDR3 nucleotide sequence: TGTGCCAGCAGCTCGCGACAGGGTTCCTATGGCTACACCTTC. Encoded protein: CASSSRQGSYGYTF.

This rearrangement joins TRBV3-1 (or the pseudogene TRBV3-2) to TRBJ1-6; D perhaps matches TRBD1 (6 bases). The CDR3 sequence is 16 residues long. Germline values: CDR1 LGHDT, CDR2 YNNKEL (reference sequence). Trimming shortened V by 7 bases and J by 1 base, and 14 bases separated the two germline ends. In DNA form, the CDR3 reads TGTGCCAGCAACCTCAGGGGTAGTTCCTATAATTCACCCCTCCACTTT. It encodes CASNLRGSSYNSPLHF.